Listed below are T cell receptor beta chains from one sample, sequenced in a study of blood T cell repertoires in COVID-19. Repertoires were generated with immunoSEQ multiplex PCR, while TCRdb's copy carries only in-frame clones and drops some. The profile shows around 260,000 clones, more than 75% of them singletons. The sequencing input was peripheral blood. These receptors all come from a woman in her sixties with COVID-19, enrolled during active disease. The CDR3 runs from the conserved cysteine through the conserved F or W. The D gene is left open where the match is weak. The listing skips clone size in some rows; elsewhere it reads once, few, many or a size class.

CDR3	DNA	size	V	D	J
CASSLAGRGGTDTQYF	TGCGCCAGCAGCTTGGCCGGCAGGGGAGGCACAGATACGCAGTATTTT	.	TRBV5-1	.	TRBJ2-3
CAIRRRDTSNTEAFF	TGTGCCATCAGAAGACGGGACACCTCGAACACTGAAGCTTTCTTT	.	TRBV10-3	.	TRBJ1-1
CASSLKLADTDTQYF	TGCGCCAGCAGCTTGAAACTAGCGGATACAGATACGCAGTATTTT	.	TRBV5-1	TRBD2	TRBJ2-3
CASSLAGYNEQFF	TGTGCCAGCAGCTTAGCGGGATACAATGAGCAGTTCTTC	once	TRBV28	TRBD2	TRBJ2-1
CASSLDQGLGTEAFF	TGTGCCAGCAGCTTAGATCAGGGTTTGGGCACTGAAGCTTTCTTT	few	TRBV11-2	.	TRBJ1-1
CASSFAGWGTQYF	TGTGCCAGCAGTTTCGCAGGGTGGGGGACCCAGTACTTC	.	TRBV27	.	TRBJ2-5
CASSQTLQNEKLFF	TGTGCCAGCAGTCAGACACTCCAAAATGAAAAACTGTTTTTT	.	TRBV28	.	TRBJ1-4
CASSRKDRGLADTQYF	TGTGCCAGCAGCCGCAAGGATAGGGGGCTCGCAGATACGCAGTATTTT	.	TRBV7-8	TRBD1	TRBJ2-3
CASSIQGKSGNTIYF	TGTGCCAGTAGTATCCAGGGGAAGTCTGGAAACACCATATATTTT	.	TRBV19	.	TRBJ1-3
CASSGAINTEAFF	TGTGCCAGCAGCGGAGCGATTAACACTGAAGCTTTCTTT	.	TRBV9	.	TRBJ1-1
CSVTRGTNTEAFF	TGCAGCGTGACAAGGGGAACGAACACTGAAGCTTTCTTT	.	TRBV29-1	.	TRBJ1-1
CASSELAGGSNEQFF	TGTGCCAGCAGTGAACTAGCGGGAGGAAGCAATGAGCAGTTCTTC	few	TRBV6-1	TRBD2	TRBJ2-1
CASRPPTSRETQYF	TGTGCCAGCAGGCCACCGACTAGCAGGGAGACCCAGTACTTC	.	TRBV27	TRBD2	TRBJ2-5
CASSPLSDEQFF	TGTGCCAGCTCACCTCTTTCAGATGAGCAGTTCTTC	.	TRBV18	.	TRBJ2-1
CASSFGDRIYGYTF	TGTGCCAGCAGCTTTGGCGACAGGATCTATGGCTACACCTTC	.	TRBV5-8	.	TRBJ1-2
CASSVDRVGGETQYF	TGTGCCAGCAGCGTCGACAGGGTAGGAGGAGAGACCCAGTACTTC	.	TRBV7-7	TRBD1	TRBJ2-5
CASSQESGTGVRALHF	TGCGCCAGCAGCCAGGAGTCCGGGACAGGGGTTAGAGCCCTCCACTTT	.	TRBV4-1	TRBD1	TRBJ1-6
CASSLAGGVEAYNSPLHF	TGCGCCAGCAGCTTGGCGGGAGGTGTTGAGGCCTATAATTCACCCCTCCACTTT	.	TRBV5-1	.	TRBJ1-6
CASSADRADGNTIYF	TGTGCCAGCAGTGCGGACAGGGCCGACGGAAACACCATATATTTT	.	TRBV28	TRBD1	TRBJ1-3
CASRELAGADTQYF	TGCGCCAGCAGGGAACTAGCGGGAGCAGATACGCAGTATTTT	.	TRBV5-1	TRBD2	TRBJ2-3
CASSFNVAGYNEQFF	TGCGCCAGCAGCTTCAATGTAGCGGGATACAATGAGCAGTTCTTC	once	TRBV5-1	TRBD2	TRBJ2-1
CASSPGQGREVTGELFF	TGTGCCAGCAGCCCCGGACAGGGGAGAGAGGTCACCGGGGAGCTGTTTTTT	.	TRBV7-2	TRBD1	TRBJ2-2
CASSPLGTGVLNEQYF	TGTGCCAGTAGTCCGCTAGGGACAGGGGTTTTAAACGAGCAGTACTTC	.	TRBV19	TRBD1	TRBJ2-7
CASSLQAGQPQHF	TGTGCCAGCAGTTTACAGGCCGGCCAGCCCCAGCATTTT	.	TRBV28	.	TRBJ1-5
CASSTSSGTATGELFF	TGTGCCAGTAGTACCTCCAGCGGGACGGCCACCGGGGAGCTGTTTTTT	.	TRBV19	TRBD2	TRBJ2-2
CASSEPGTSGEQFF	TGTGCCAGCAGCGAGCCCGGGACTAGCGGTGAGCAGTTCTTC	.	TRBV6-4	TRBD2	TRBJ2-1
CASSLAGRVEQFF	TGTGCCAGCAGCTTGGCAGGGAGGGTTGAGCAGTTCTTC	.	TRBV5-6	TRBD2	TRBJ2-1
CASSVAWGLTSGSHEQFF	TGTGCCAGCAGCGTAGCCTGGGGCCTTACTAGCGGGAGCCATGAGCAGTTCTTC	.	TRBV9	TRBD2	TRBJ2-1
CAWTTGDYEQYF	TGTGCCTGGACAACAGGTGACTACGAGCAGTACTTC	once	TRBV30	.	TRBJ2-7
CASSPTGTGGSVTQYF	TGTGCCAGCTCACCTACCGGGACAGGGGGCTCTGTTACGCAGTATTTT	.	TRBV18	TRBD1	TRBJ2-3
CASRRTANTGELFF	TGCGCCAGTAGAAGGACAGCCAACACCGGGGAGCTGTTTTTT	.	TRBV10-1	.	TRBJ2-2
CASSVVGGEETQYF	TGCGCCAGCAGCGTCGTAGGGGGAGAAGAGACCCAGTACTTC	.	TRBV5-1	.	TRBJ2-5
CASSLPASGIYNEQFF	TGTGCCAGCAGTCTCCCAGCTAGCGGGATCTACAATGAGCAGTTCTTC	.	TRBV28	TRBD2	TRBJ2-1
CASQRGGDPYEQYF	TGCGCCAGCCAGCGAGGGGGGGACCCCTACGAGCAGTACTTC	.	TRBV10-2	.	TRBJ2-7
CASSWVAGLNQPQHF	TGTGCCAGCAGTTGGGTAGCGGGGCTCAATCAGCCCCAGCATTTT	.	TRBV27	.	TRBJ1-5
CASSQAVSSYNEQFF	TGTGCCAGCAGCCAGGCGGTTAGCTCCTACAATGAGCAGTTCTTC	.	TRBV3-1/TRBV3-2	.	TRBJ2-1
CASSEISGIRTFGYTF	TGTGCCAGCAGTGAAATCTCCGGGATCCGGACGTTTGGCTACACCTTC	.	TRBV2	.	TRBJ1-2
CASRILGPTGTQYF	TGTGCCAGCAGAATTTTGGGCCCAACCGGGACCCAGTACTTC	.	TRBV28	.	TRBJ2-5
CASSDRTGGNEKLFF	TGTGCCAGCAGTGATCGGACAGGGGGAAATGAAAAACTGTTTTTT	.	TRBV2	TRBD1	TRBJ1-4
CASSRTGPGELFF	TGTGCCAGCAGCCGGACAGGACCCGGGGAGCTGTTTTTT	once	TRBV12-3/TRBV12-4	TRBD1	TRBJ2-2
CASSPRDRGGYEQYF	TGTGCCAGCAGCCCTAGGGACCGCGGGGGGTACGAGCAGTACTTC	.	TRBV3-1/TRBV3-2	TRBD2	TRBJ2-7
CASSLLSGGYNSPLHF	TGTGCCAGCAGCTTACTATCCGGGGGGTATAATTCACCCCTCCACTTT	once	TRBV7-2	.	TRBJ1-6
CAWSLGGPGLAADTQYF	TGTGCCTGGTCCCTCGGAGGTCCGGGACTAGCGGCAGATACGCAGTATTTT	.	TRBV30	TRBD2	TRBJ2-3
CATSGSPGISQETQYF	TGTGCCACCAGTGGCTCTCCAGGGATATCCCAAGAGACCCAGTACTTC	.	TRBV24-1	.	TRBJ2-5
CASSSLGPANEKLFF	TGTGCCAGCAGCTCCCTGGGGCCCGCTAATGAAAAACTGTTTTTT	once	TRBV28	.	TRBJ1-4
CASRTELGYEQYF	TGTGCCAGCAGGACAGAGTTGGGCTACGAGCAGTACTTC	.	TRBV6-5	.	TRBJ2-7
CASGTVLDQPQHF	TGTGCCAGCGGGACAGTCCTCGATCAGCCCCAGCATTTT	once	TRBV6-5	TRBD1	TRBJ1-5
CASSIRGTTLYNEQFF	TGTGCCAGTAGTATCCGTGGGACTACACTATACAATGAGCAGTTCTTC	.	TRBV19	TRBD2	TRBJ2-1
CASRRTSENTGELFF	TGTGCCAGCAGGAGGACTAGCGAGAACACCGGGGAGCTGTTTTTT	.	TRBV2	TRBD2	TRBJ2-2
CASSSRRWTTRMGEQFF	TGTGCCAGCAGCTCCCGCCGGTGGACAACCCGTATGGGTGAGCAGTTCTTC	.	TRBV5-6	.	TRBJ2-1
CASSPPWGSGVEETQYF	TGTGCCAGTAGTCCACCCTGGGGTAGCGGAGTGGAGGAGACCCAGTACTTC	once	TRBV19	.	TRBJ2-5
CASSQDAGLAGLLQYF	TGCGCCAGCAGCCAAGATGCTGGACTAGCGGGATTGTTGCAGTACTTC	.	TRBV4-3	TRBD2	TRBJ2-7
CASSLGSGGAYTEAFF	TGTGCCAGCAGCTTAGGGTCAGGGGGCGCGTACACTGAAGCTTTCTTT	.	TRBV7-3	TRBD1	TRBJ1-1
CSVGQGANSPLHF	TGCAGCGTAGGACAGGGGGCGAATTCACCCCTCCACTTT	.	TRBV29-1	TRBD1	TRBJ1-6
CASSLDRLPGGYTF	TGTGCCAGCAGCTTGGACAGACTACCGGGGGGCTACACCTTC	.	TRBV5-8	.	TRBJ1-2
CASSQDLRYGYTF	TGCGCCAGCAGCCAAGATCTTCGCTACGGCTACACCTTC	.	TRBV4-3	.	TRBJ1-2
CASSLGLAGVTDTQYF	TGTGCCAGCAGCCTTGGACTAGCGGGAGTCACAGATACGCAGTATTTT	.	TRBV3-1/TRBV3-2	TRBD2	TRBJ2-3